A single sample gave rise to the 9 T cell receptor beta chains below, sequenced in a study of blood T cell repertoires in COVID-19. Some clones are missing from TCRdb's copy, which holds only in-frame ones; the method was immunoSEQ multiplex PCR. In the table there are approximately 88,000 clones, about four fifths of which are singletons. Source material: peripheral blood. The receptors derive from a man in his 70s with COVID-19, enrolled during active disease.

The CDR3 spells CASSYSILAAYEQYF. The CDR3 DNA reads as TGTGCCAGCAGTTACTCGATACTAGCGGCCTACGAGCAGTACTTC. J is TRBJ2-7 and V is TRBV6-5; TRBD2 agrees at 8 bases. The length of the CDR3 is 15 residues. Trimming at V came to 0 bases and at J to 2 bases, leaving 3 bases not matched to a gene. CDR1 and CDR2 (germline): MNHEY, SVGAGI.

This clone is labeled as medium-sized (0.01 to 0.1%). This chain joins TRBV2 and TRBJ2-3; 7 bases match TRBD1. Germline loops: CDR1 SNHLY, CDR2 FYNNEI. V shed 5 bases and J 0 bases; nucleotides not matched to a gene: 5. CDR3 length equals 15 residues. CDR3 coding DNA: TGTGCCAGCAGTCCCGGACAGGCTAGCACAGATACGCAGTATTTT. The encoded protein is CASSPGQASTDTQYF.

This chain links TRBV7-9 with TRBJ2-5; D may be TRBD1 (6 bases). The CDR3 extends over 13 amino acids. Trimming cost V 5 bases and J 4 bases, with 11 bases left between them. CDR1 is SEHNR, CDR2 FQNEAQ, per germline (reference sequence). The CDR3: CASSPRTAETQYF. The CDR3 nucleotides read TGTGCCAGCAGCCCCCGGACAGCAGAGACCCAGTACTTC.

J is TRBJ1-2 and V is TRBV18; D is possibly TRBD1 (6 bases). Between the trimmed V and J ends, which lost 3 bases and 7 bases, there was a span of 12 bases. This CDR3 spans 13 amino acids. CDR1 and CDR2 (germline): KGHSH, LQKENI. The CDR3 is CASSPQTGAGYTF. CDR3 DNA sequence: TGTGCCAGCTCACCTCAGACAGGTGCTGGCTACACCTTC.

This chain joins TRBV10-1 and TRBJ1-1; perhaps TRBD1 as D (6 bases). The V and J ends lost 3 bases and 1 base respectively, with 12 bases between them. The CDR3 runs to 15 residues. From germline, CDR1 is WNHNN and CDR2 SYGVQD (reference sequence). The CDR3 nucleotides read TGCGCCAGCAGTGAAACCCCACAGGGGAACACTGAAGCTTTCTTT. Encoded protein: CASSETPQGNTEAFF.

DNA for the CDR3: TGTGCCAGTAGTAGGACACTGAACACTGAAGCTTTCTTT. Encoded protein: CASSRTLNTEAFF. The rearrangement joins TRBV19 to TRBJ1-1; possibly TRBD1 for D (5 bases). The CDR3 has 13 residues. V lost 4 bases, J lost 0 bases, and 6 bases lay in between. Germline CDR1 and CDR2: LNHDA and SQIVND (reference sequence).

This clone was detected only a few times. This same CDR3 is encoded by further DNA sequences in the sample. The CDR3, as DNA: TGTGCCAGCAGCCAAGATCCAGGGGAGACTGAAGCTTTCTTT. It is translated as CASSQDPGETEAFF. V is TRBV4-2 and J is TRBJ1-1; D is perhaps TRBD1 (6 bases). The CDR3 extends over 14 amino acids. Trimming pared 0 bases from V and 5 bases from J, leaving 10 bases between. Germline V gene sequence: CDR1 LGHNA, CDR2 YNFKEQ.

This clone was counted a single time. The V call is TRBV2, the J call TRBJ2-1, with D perhaps matching TRBD2 (5 bases). The CDR3 extends over 15 amino acids. V dropped 4 bases and J dropped 5 bases, with 15 bases sitting between them. Germline V gene sequence: CDR1 SNHLY, CDR2 FYNNEI. The CDR3 here is CASSVDSPHHNEQFF. DNA of the CDR3: TGTGCCAGCAGTGTGGACTCCCCCCACCACAATGAGCAGTTCTTC.

J is TRBJ2-1 and V is TRBV5-6, with 8 bases matching TRBD1. The CDR3 contains 14 residues. Trimming took 4 bases from V and 6 from J; bases not matched to a gene: 6. Germline values: CDR1 SGHDT, CDR2 YYEEEE. The CDR3 loop reads CASSGRQGRNEQFF. Written as DNA, the CDR3 is TGTGCCAGCAGCGGCCGACAGGGGCGCAATGAGCAGTTCTTC.